The next 29 T cell receptor beta chains were all read from a single sample in a study of spatial heterogeneity in lung cancer (dated by TCRdb to about 2019). The time point label, as the study defines it: blood at routine non-recurrence follow-up after resection. Without any cell sorting, TCR sequencing was performed on whole RNA extracted either from tumor and nontumor lung tissue or from cryopreserved PBMC samples. Libraries were made using 5' RACE. The sequencing machine was a NextSeq 500. TCRdb handled the public reads itself, with Q25 trimming in fastp and clone calling in MiXCR, and kept productive beta chains. Identical CDR3 proteins give one entry, which carries the most common genes and DNA. For this sample there are 25,000 to 30,000 distinct CDR3 sequences; 6% appear just once. 20% to 25% of the sample is taken by the ten largest. Sequencing used PBMCs, obtained at follow-up. These receptors were collected from a male donor with early-stage non-small cell lung cancer.

This clonotype was seen ten or more times. V and J are TRBV7-3 and TRBJ2-3; D may be TRBD1 or TRBD2 (5 bases each). Between the trimmed V and J ends, which lost 5 bases and 7 bases, there was a span of 16 bases. The CDR3 loop spans 14 amino acids. The germline V gene has CDR1 SGHTA and CDR2 FQGTGA. In DNA, the CDR3 is TGTGCCAGCAGCCTAAATTCGGGGACGAATACGCAGTATTTT. Translation: CASSLNSGTNTQYF.

This clonotype showed up many times. This chain uses TRBV21-1 with TRBJ2-2; the table's D call TRBD1 went unverified against the DNA. TRBV21-1 is labeled a pseudogene. The CDR3 length is 16 residues. The DNA of the CDR3 is TGTGCCAGCAGTCCGGGACAGGGGGCTCACACCGGGGAGCTGTTTTTT. It is translated as CASSPGQGAHTGELFF.

This clonotype was seen ten or more times. The J gene is TRBJ1-1, the V gene TRBV29-1; D is undetermined. Germline V gene sequence: CDR1 SQVTM, CDR2 ANQGSEA. The V end lost 3 bases, the J end lost 4 bases, and 15 bases lay between the germline ends. This CDR3 has 14 amino acids. The CDR3 region has the DNA TGCAGCGTTGACCCAGGACCCCAGACCACTGAAGCTTTCTTT. As protein: CSVDPGPQTTEAFF. The full variable domain, rest sourced from reference TRBV29-1 and TRBJ1-1, is SAVISQKPSRDICQRGTSLTIQCQVDSQVTMMFWYRQQPGQSLTLIATANQGSEATYESGFVIDKFPISRPNLTFSTLTVSNMSPEDSSIYLCSVDPGPQTTEAFFGQGTRLTVV.

This clonotype was seen at least ten times. J is TRBJ1-1 and V is TRBV12-3 or TRBV12-4; 10 bases agree with TRBD1. With V trimmed by 4 bases and J by 7 bases, 6 bases remained unmatched. The CDR3 runs to 14 residues. The CDR3 loop is CASSSTGGNVEAFF. CDR3 bases: TGTGCCAGCAGTTCGACAGGGGGCAACGTTGAAGCTTTCTTT.

There are many counts of this clonotype. The rearrangement uses TRBV6-1 and TRBJ2-5, with D unresolved. Trimming took off 7 bases at V and 1 base at J, with 10 bases between the two ends. Germline V lookup: CDR1 MNHNS, CDR2 SASEGT. This CDR3 region has 13 residues. CDR3 DNA sequence: TGTGCCAGCATCCCCGACCTCCAAGAGACCCAGTACTTC. Its protein is CASIPDLQETQYF.

The rearrangement joins TRBV20-1 to TRBJ2-4; the match to TRBD1 covers 11 bases. There are 15 residues in the CDR3. Germline CDR1 reads DFQATT; CDR2 reads SNEGSKA (reference sequence). J gave up 3 bases and V 6 bases, and 7 bases lay outside the gene matches. The CDR3 DNA sequence: TGCAGTGCGAGGGACAGGGGGAATGACAAAAACATTCAGTACTTC. Amino acids: CSARDRGNDKNIQYF.

This clonotype has ten or more counts. V gene TRBV28 combines with J gene TRBJ2-7; D is ambiguous. Per the germline V gene, CDR1 is MDHEN and CDR2 is SYDVKM. V was cut by 6 bases and J by 2 bases, with 8 bases left in between. This CDR3 has 12 residues. The CDR3 DNA reads TGTGCCAGCAGCTCTTCTACCTACGAGCAGTACGTC. This codes for CASSSSTYEQYV.

This clonotype has ten or more counts. The J gene is TRBJ2-7, the V gene TRBV6-2 or TRBV6-3; the D gene could be TRBD1 or TRBD2 (5 bases each). The length of the CDR3 is 13 residues. V shed 6 bases and J shed 4 bases, with 13 bases lying between them. CDR1 is MNHEY, CDR2 SVGEGT, per germline. The CDR3 DNA sequence: TGTGCCAGCAGAACCGGGGCCAATTACGAGCAGTACTTC. Translating it yields CASRTGANYEQYF.

As for this clonotype: A much larger clonotype is one base distant, so this may be a read error. The genes are TRBV7-6 and TRBJ1-1; perhaps TRBD1 as D (6 bases). The CDR3 contains 14 residues. The germline CDR1 and CDR2 sequences are SGHVS and FNYEAQ. Trimming removed 7 bases from V and 6 bases from J, with 18 bases in between. CDR3 sequence reads: CASTLGQQNAEAFF. The DNA for the CDR3 is TGTGCCAGCACCCTCGGACAGCAAAACGCTGAAGCTTTCTTT.

In its sample, this clonotype was seen many times. This chain connects TRBV10-3 to TRBJ1-3; 8 bases line up with TRBD1. The junction had 11 bases not matched to a gene; V was cut back by 6 bases and J by 4 bases. This CDR3 spans 16 amino acids. Germline values: CDR1 ENHRY, CDR2 SYGVKD. CDR3 bases: TGTGCCATCAGGAACTCGGGACAGGTCGAAGGAAACACCATATATTTT. Protein: CAIRNSGQVEGNTIYF.

This clonotype occurred many times. The chain is built from TRBV5-6 and TRBJ2-7; D ambiguous. Germline loops: CDR1 SGHDT, CDR2 YYEEEE. There are 12 residues in the CDR3. Trimming took 3 bases from V and 3 from J, leaving 7 bases between them. The CDR3 DNA follows: TGTGCCAGCAGCTCCCTAAGCTACGAGCAGTACTTC. Translation: CASSSLSYEQYF.

Within the sample, this clonotype is medium-sized. This rearrangement joins TRBV6-6 to TRBJ1-1; 10 bases match TRBD1. The CDR3 runs to 15 residues. In germline, CDR1 is MNHNY, CDR2 SVGAGI (reference sequence). J lost 6 bases, V lost 4 bases, and 8 bases had no gene match. The CDR3, as DNA: TGTGCCAGCAGTTCCTTAGGACAGGGGGAGGCTGAAGCTTTCTTT. This codes for CASSSLGQGEAEAFF.

The V and J genes are TRBV11-3 and TRBJ2-2, with 8 bases lining up with TRBD2. The V segment lost 3 bases and the J segment 0 bases; nucleotides outside the gene matches: 6. CDR3 size: 17 residues. Germline CDR1 and CDR2: SGHNT and YENEEA. The CDR3 sequence is CASSLVAGGSNTGELFF. CDR3 coding DNA: TGTGCCAGCAGCTTGGTCGCGGGAGGATCGAACACCGGGGAGCTGTTTTTT.

In its sample, this clonotype was seen many times. The J gene is TRBJ1-6, the V gene TRBV10-3; no clear D gene. Germline CDR1 and CDR2: ENHRY and SYGVKD. Trimming took off 6 bases at V and 2 bases at J, with 11 bases between the two ends. The CDR3 extends over 15 amino acids. CDR3 coding DNA: TGTGCCATCAGGAAGGACGTCACCTATAATTCACCCCTCCACTTT. It specifies CAIRKDVTYNSPLHF.

Many counts were recorded for this clonotype. The rearrangement links TRBV3-1 to TRBJ2-1; TRBD2 aligns across 12 bases. Germline trimming cut 5 bases from V and 4 bases from J; bases unmatched to any gene: 12. Germline CDR1 reads LGHDT; CDR2 reads YNNKEL (reference sequence). CDR3 length: 18 amino acids. DNA for the CDR3: TGTGCCAGCAGCTTGGGACTAGCGGGCCCCACTTTATACAATGAGCAGTTCTTC. Translation: CASSLGLAGPTLYNEQFF.

The chain combines TRBV3-1 with TRBJ2-3; TRBD1 matches 8 bases. The germline gives CDR1 LGHDT, CDR2 YNNKEL (reference sequence). The CDR3 runs to 16 residues. The V gene end was trimmed by 0 bases and the J gene end by 9 bases; junction bases not matched to a gene: 11. CDR3 residues: CASSQESRTGPGTQYF. In DNA form, the CDR3 reads TGTGCCAGCAGCCAAGAGTCAAGGACAGGGCCCGGCACGCAGTATTTT.

The table lists this clonotype with a few counts. The CDR3 sequence is CASSAGLAKETQYF. The CDR3 DNA sequence: TGTGCCAGCAGCGCGGGACTAGCTAAAGAGACCCAGTACTTC. This rearrangement joins TRBV7-2 to TRBJ2-5, with 9 bases aligning to TRBD2. Trimming took 5 bases from V and 3 from J; bases not matched to a gene: 4. This CDR3 region has 14 residues. Germline-derived CDR1 and CDR2 are SGHTA and FQGNSA.

This clonotype was counted many times. The V call is TRBV12-5, the J call TRBJ1-3, with 7 bases lining up with TRBD1. The CDR3 sequence is 15 residues long. Germline CDR1 reads LGHNT; CDR2 reads FRNRAP. The junction had 12 bases not matched to a gene; V was cut back by 5 bases and J by 8 bases. CDR3 DNA: TGTGCTAGTGGTCTGATCCCACAGGGGCGAGACACCATATATTTT. Its protein is CASGLIPQGRDTIYF.

This clonotype has a count of ten or more. The rearrangement joins TRBV4-2 to TRBJ2-1; 9 bases agree with TRBD2. Germline values: CDR1 LGHNA, CDR2 YNFKEQ. Germline trimming cut 3 bases from V and 5 bases from J; bases unmatched to any gene: 5. This CDR3 has 15 amino acids. The CDR3 DNA reads TGTGCCAGCAGCCAGATAGCGGGAGCCAACAATGAGCAGTTCTTC. Protein sequence: CASSQIAGANNEQFF.

This chain connects TRBV27 to TRBJ2-7; D possibly corresponds to TRBD2 (5 bases). The V and J ends lost 3 bases and 0 bases respectively, with 12 bases between them. CDR1 and CDR2 (germline): MNHEY, SMNVEV (reference sequence). CDR3 length: 15 amino acids. CDR3 DNA sequence: TGTGCCAGCAGTTTCTGGCAAACTAGCTCCTACGAGCAGTACGTC. It encodes CASSFWQTSSYEQYV.

This clonotype was detected many times. This rearrangement joins TRBV20-1 to TRBJ1-2, with D possibly TRBD1 on 5 matching bases. Germline CDR1 reads DFQATT; CDR2 reads SNEGSKA (reference sequence). CDR3 length equals 14 residues. Trimming pared 3 bases from V and 2 bases from J, leaving 13 bases between. The CDR3 sequence: CSARGDGGNYGYTF. The CDR3 DNA sequence: TGCAGTGCTAGGGGGGACGGAGGGAACTATGGCTACACCTTC.

This clonotype was counted ten times or more. V gene TRBV7-9 combines with J gene TRBJ1-2, with D uncertain. Trimming pared 3 bases from V and 3 bases from J, leaving 8 bases between. The CDR3 covers 13 residues. Per germline, CDR1 SEHNR and CDR2 FQNEAQ (reference sequence). For the CDR3, the DNA is TGTGCCAGCAGCTTGGGCGAATACTATGGCTACACCTTC. Encoded protein: CASSLGEYYGYTF.

By share, this clonotype counts as medium-sized (0.01 to 0.1%). The V call is TRBV4-3, the J call TRBJ2-7; D gene unclear. CDR1 is LGHNA, CDR2 YSLEER, per germline. This CDR3 contains 16 residues. Trimming removed 0 bases at V and 3 bases at J, with 15 bases between. In nucleotides, the CDR3 is TGCGCCAGCAGCCAAGATAGGTTTTTCGCTGTCTACGAGCAGTACTTC. Translating it yields CASSQDRFFAVYEQYF.

Many counts were recorded for this clonotype. This chain links TRBV5-1 with TRBJ2-1; TRBD1 matches at 9 bases. Germline loops: CDR1 SGHRS, CDR2 YFSETQ. Losses at the gene ends were 5 bases for V and 6 bases for J; bases not matched to a gene: 6. The length of the CDR3 is 14 residues. The CDR3 DNA follows: TGCGCCAGCAGTCCCGGGACAGGGCGCAATGAGCAGTTCTTC. It is translated as CASSPGTGRNEQFF.

This clonotype was seen at least ten times. This chain connects TRBV4-2 to TRBJ2-3; tentative D call: TRBD2 (7 bases). Deletions cut 5 bases from V and 2 bases from J, with 14 bases between. This CDR3 spans 15 amino acids. Germline loops: CDR1 LGHNA, CDR2 YNFKEQ. CDR3 amino acids: CASSGGGLFTDTQYF. CDR3 nucleotide sequence: TGTGCCAGCAGCGGAGGGGGACTATTCACAGATACGCAGTATTTT.

This clonotype was seen at least ten times. This chain joins TRBV13 and TRBJ1-5; 8 nucleotides match TRBD1. V was clipped by 4 bases and J by 2 bases; unmatched bases: 7. Germline CDR1 reads PRHDT; CDR2 reads FYEKMQ (reference sequence). This CDR3 has 16 amino acids. The CDR3 nucleotides are TGTGCCAGCAGCTACGGACAGGGACGGCGCAATCAGCCCCAGCATTTT. Translation: CASSYGQGRRNQPQHF.

This clonotype was detected ten times or more. The genes are TRBV7-2 and TRBJ1-1; possibly TRBD1 for D (5 bases). Trimming removed 0 bases at V and 4 bases at J, with 6 bases between. The CDR3 spans 13 residues. Germline CDR1 reads SGHTA; CDR2 reads FQGNSA. The CDR3 is CASSLAGPTEAFF. The CDR3 nucleotides read TGTGCCAGCAGCTTAGCGGGACCCACTGAAGCTTTCTTT.

This clonotype appeared a few times. The genes are TRBV12-3 or TRBV12-4 and TRBJ2-2, with 16 bases aligning to TRBD2. The V gene end was trimmed by 10 bases and the J gene end by 4 bases; junction bases not matched to a gene: 12. This CDR3 comprises 18 residues. CDR3 sequence (DNA): TGTGCCACCCCGCAGGGACTAGCGGGAGGGCCGGGCACCGGGGAGCTGTTTTTT. Protein sequence: CATPQGLAGGPGTGELFF.

CDR3 in DNA: TGTGCCATCAGTGAGACGACTAGCGGCACAGATACGCAGTATTTT. Residues: CAISETTSGTDTQYF. This chain connects TRBV10-3 to TRBJ2-3; 8 bases fit TRBD2. V lost 2 bases and J lost 1; bases outside the gene matches: 2. Germline V gives CDR1 ENHRY, CDR2 SYGVKD. The CDR3 spans 15 residues.